This T cell receptor (beta chain) stems from a study of T cells after yellow fever vaccination. Regarding the study as a whole: Most clones from primary vaccination were detected again post-booster (around 95% CD4, approximately 90% CD8).

TCRdb analysed the 5' RACE reads with MiXCR anew, one entry per CDR3 protein. In the table there are about 150,000 distinct CDR3 sequences, about 6.2% of which are singletons. In its sample, this clonotype was seen many times. Its target is unknown. Germline CDR1 and CDR2: ENHRY and SYGVKD. V was pared by 4 bases and J by 5 bases, with 8 bases between. This CDR3 is built from 12 residues. The sample in question was CD4+ T cells sorted from PBMCs, obtained 10 days after the yellow fever booster vaccination. The rearrangement joins TRBV10-3 to TRBJ1-2; D gene ambiguous. The source is a man aged 25 to 40 who received the YFV17D yellow fever vaccine. The CDR3 DNA follows: TGTGCCATCAGTGCACTAAGATATGGCTACACCTTC. The encoded protein is CAISALRYGYTF.